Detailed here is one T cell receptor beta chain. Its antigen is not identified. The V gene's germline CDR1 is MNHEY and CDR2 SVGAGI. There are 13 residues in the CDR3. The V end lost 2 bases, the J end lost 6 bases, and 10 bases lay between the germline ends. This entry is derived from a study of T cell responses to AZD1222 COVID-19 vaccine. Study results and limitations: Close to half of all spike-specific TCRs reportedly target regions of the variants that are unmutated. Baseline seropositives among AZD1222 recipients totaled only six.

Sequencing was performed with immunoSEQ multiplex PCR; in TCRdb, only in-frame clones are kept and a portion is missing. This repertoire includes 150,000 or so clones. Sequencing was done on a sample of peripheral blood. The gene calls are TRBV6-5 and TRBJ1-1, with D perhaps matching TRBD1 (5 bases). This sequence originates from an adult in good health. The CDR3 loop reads CASSYHDSSEAFF. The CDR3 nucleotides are TGTGCCAGCAGTTACCATGACAGTTCTGAAGCTTTCTTT.